This entry describes one T cell receptor (beta chain). Its antigen is currently unknown. The read terminates 3 residues before the CDR3 end, so the remaining end is supplied by the germline J gene. This specimen comes from a study of T cell clonality in common variable immunodeficiency. The table came from immunoSEQ multiplex PCR; TCRdb's copy has only in-frame clones and leaves some out. There are 40,000 or so clones in the sample, none observed a single time. Study conclusions and caveats: Common variable immunodeficiency TCR beta sequences reportedly had fewer deletions and N-nucleotide insertions. CVID subjects shared fewer TCRbeta clones than healthy controls did.

Germline values: CDR1 LNHDA, CDR2 SQIVND (reference sequence). Unmatched junction bases numbered 15, after V lost 4 bases and J lost 4 bases. The CDR3 has 18 amino acids. This receptor was taken from a person aged 18 to 70 in good health. Sequenced input: peripheral blood mononuclear cells. V is TRBV19 and J is TRBJ2-1; 8 bases are shared with TRBD2. The DNA read from the CDR3 is TGTGCCAGTAGTACGACCGGGGTCCTAGCGGGCATGTACAATGAG. Translated, it gives CASSTTGVLAGMYNE. The whole CDR3 sequence reads CASSTTGVLAGMYNEQFF. The whole variable domain, filled in from reference TRBV19 and TRBJ2-1, reads DGGITQSPKYLFRKEGQNVTLSCEQNLNHDAMYWYRQDPGQGLRLIYYSQIVNDFQKGDIAEGYSVSREKKESFPLTVTSAQKNPTAFYLCASSTTGVLAGMYNEQFFGPGTRLTVL.